What follows are 9 T cell receptor beta chains derived from one specimen sequenced in a study of PD-L1 blockade in urothelial cancer. Clones were sequenced by immunoSEQ multiplex PCR, and TCRdb holds only the in-frame ones, with some missing. The repertoire holds about 25,000 clones, with around 82% as singletons. This specimen consisted of PBMCs, obtained around atezolizumab (anti-PD-L1) treatment. The receptors were sampled from a man aged 70 or older with urothelial cancer.

The chain is built from TRBV30 and TRBJ1-1; 8 bases fit TRBD1. There are 14 residues in the CDR3. J lost 4 bases, V lost 0 bases, and 4 bases had no gene match. Germline CDR1 reads GTSNPN; CDR2 reads SVGIG (reference sequence). Here the CDR3 DNA reads TGTGCCTGGAGTGTAGGCAGGGGGCCCACTGAAGCTTTCTTT. Its protein is CAWSVGRGPTEAFF.

J is TRBJ2-7 and V is TRBV5-1; the D gene is possibly TRBD2 (5 bases). Germline CDR1 SGHRS, CDR2 YFSETQ. The CDR3 spans 13 residues. The V and J ends lost 4 bases and 3 bases respectively, with 11 bases between them. Here the CDR3 DNA reads TGCGCCAGCAGCCTTTCCGACTACTACGAGCAGTACTTC. Encoded protein: CASSLSDYYEQYF.

This clone was observed once. The chain employs TRBV28 and TRBJ1-5, with 12 nucleotides matching TRBD1. Germline lookup yields CDR1 MDHEN and CDR2 SYDVKM. This CDR3 contains 15 residues. The trim removed 5 bases at V and 5 bases at J, leaving 4 bases unmatched. The CDR3 is CASSGGTGGDQPQHF. The CDR3 DNA reads as TGTGCCAGCAGTGGGGGGACAGGGGGCGATCAGCCCCAGCATTTT.

The rearrangement joins TRBV29-1 to TRBJ2-1, with 13 bases aligning to TRBD2. Trimming at V came to 0 bases and at J to 7 bases, leaving 15 bases not matched to a gene. Germline V lookup: CDR1 SQVTM, CDR2 ANQGSEA. This CDR3 contains 19 residues. The CDR3 sequence: CSVEDLFGLAGAGWNEQFF. As DNA, the CDR3 is TGCAGCGTTGAAGATCTCTTCGGACTAGCGGGAGCTGGGTGGAATGAGCAGTTCTTC.

The genes are TRBV10-3 and TRBJ2-1, with 7 positions matching TRBD2. CDR1 and CDR2 (germline): ENHRY, SYGVKD. The CDR3 covers 11 residues. Trimming removed 8 bases from V and 8 bases from J; junction bases left unmatched: 3. CDR3 amino acids: CAIARGDEQFF. The CDR3 DNA sequence: TGTGCCATCGCACGGGGGGATGAGCAGTTCTTC.

The J gene is TRBJ2-5, the V gene TRBV6-1, with D perhaps matching TRBD2 (7 bases). Germline CDR1 reads MNHNS; CDR2 reads SASEGT. The CDR3 has 15 amino acids. Trimming took 10 bases from V and 1 from J, leaving 19 bases between them. CDR3: CATGRGGTIQETQYF. CDR3 DNA: TGTGCCACCGGAAGGGGGGGTACTATCCAAGAGACCCAGTACTTC.

This clone was detected once. The CDR3 sequence is CATSRDPGRVNNEQFF. Written as DNA, the CDR3 is TGTGCCACCAGCAGAGATCCTGGCAGGGTGAACAATGAGCAGTTCTTC. The chain couples TRBV15 to TRBJ2-1, with D perhaps matching TRBD1 (5 bases). This CDR3 is 16 amino acids long. Germline CDR1 reads LNHNV; CDR2 reads YYDKDF (reference sequence). V gave up 0 bases and J gave up 5 bases, with 14 bases separating them.

This chain connects TRBV9 to TRBJ2-2, with TRBD2 matching 7 bases. With 0 bases clipped from V and 7 bases from J, the junction kept 6 bases outside the gene matches. The CDR3 spans 15 residues. Germline lookup yields CDR1 SGDLS and CDR2 YYNGEE. The DNA of the CDR3 is TGTGCCAGCAGCGTAGTGGCGGGAGTTGACGGGGAGCTGTTTTTT. Translating gives CASSVVAGVDGELFF.

The chain joins TRBV7-6 to TRBJ2-1, with a possible D match to TRBD2 (6 bases). Germline-derived CDR1 and CDR2 are SGHVS and FNYEAQ. The CDR3 loop spans 15 amino acids. V was pared by 1 base and J by 2 bases, with 9 bases between. CDR3 sequence reads: CASSLVAGPYNEQFF. For the CDR3, the DNA is TGTGCCAGCAGCTTAGTGGCGGGGCCCTACAATGAGCAGTTCTTC.